The 24 T cell receptor beta chains listed next were all sequenced from one sample in a study of neurological immune-mediated disorders (dated by TCRdb to between 2018 and 2021). Libraries were prepared through 5' RACE. TCRdb names Illumina HiSeq 2500 as the instrument used. TCRdb handled the public reads itself, with Q25 trimming in fastp and clone calling in MiXCR, and kept productive beta chains. Rows merge per CDR3 protein into single entries with the most common DNA and genes. For this sample the table gives more than 70,000 distinct CDR3 sequences, of which around a tenth were detected only once. The ten largest make up around 1.8% of the sample. Sequencing was carried out using PBMCs. The receptors stem from a man aged 35 to 55 in good health.

The rearrangement joins TRBV28 to TRBJ2-6; 8 positions match TRBD2. The CDR3 has 15 residues. Germline V gene data show CDR1 as MDHEN and CDR2 as SYDVKM. Germline trimming cut 7 bases from V and 3 bases from J; bases unmatched to any gene: 5. In nucleotides, the CDR3 is TGTGCCAGCACCGAAAGCGGGGGTGGGGCCAACGTCCTGACTTTC. Its translation is CASTESGGGANVLTF.

This clonotype was recorded many times. The rearrangement links TRBV27 to TRBJ2-2, with D perhaps matching TRBD1 or TRBD2 (6 bases each). The germline CDR1 and CDR2 sequences are MNHEY and SMNVEV (reference sequence). Trimming removed 3 bases at V and 9 bases at J, with 14 bases between. The CDR3 extends over 14 amino acids. The CDR3, as DNA: TGTGCCAGCAGTTTTTTGTCGGGGGCAAGGGAGCTGTTTTTT. Residues: CASSFLSGARELFF.

This clonotype showed up just a few times. This chain links TRBV20-1 with TRBJ2-7, with no clear D. Germline V gene data show CDR1 as DFQATT and CDR2 as SNEGSKA (reference sequence). The V and J ends lost 6 bases and 6 bases respectively, with 12 bases between them. The CDR3 is made up of 11 amino acids. The CDR3, as DNA: TGCAGTGCCCCTTTGCTCGGCGAGCAGTACTTC. Translated: CSAPLLGEQYF.

This clonotype appeared many times. J is TRBJ2-5 and V is TRBV27; D is possibly TRBD1 (7 bases). V lost 5 bases to trimming and J lost 5 bases, with 18 bases between them. The CDR3 covers 15 residues. Germline V gene sequence: CDR1 MNHEY, CDR2 SMNVEV (reference sequence). CDR3 sequence: CASSLAEGAGETQYF. The CDR3 region has the DNA TGTGCCAGCAGTCTGGCGGAGGGGGCGGGTGAGACCCAGTACTTC.

This clonotype was detected ten times or more. The V and J genes are TRBV28 and TRBJ2-1; TRBD1 matches 8 bases. Germline V lookup: CDR1 MDHEN, CDR2 SYDVKM. The CDR3 sequence is 17 residues long. Trimming took 5 bases from V and 7 from J; bases not matched to a gene: 16. The CDR3 coding sequence is TGTGCCAGCAGTCTAGCGATTGGGCGGACAGGGAGGAATGAGCAGTTCTTC. Translation: CASSLAIGRTGRNEQFF.

The chain links TRBV18 to TRBJ2-3; D unclear. Trimming left V 0 bases short and J 1 base short, with 5 bases between. Germline CDR1 KGHSH, CDR2 LQKENI. The CDR3 sequence is 14 residues long. The chain's CDR3 is CASSPPSRTDTQYF. DNA of the CDR3: TGTGCCAGCTCACCACCCAGCCGCACAGATACGCAGTATTTT.

About this clonotype: One end of the junction is discordant with germline, which a read error may explain. V is TRBV7-9 and J is TRBJ1-4, with 7 nucleotides matching TRBD1. The CDR3 spans 13 residues. Germline CDR1 and CDR2: SEHNR and FQNEAQ (reference sequence). The CDR3, as DNA: TGTGCCAGCACCTTACAGGGGAATGAAAAACTGTTTTTT. This gives the protein CASTLQGNEKLFF.

This clonotype was observed at least ten times. The chain couples TRBV12-3 or TRBV12-4 to TRBJ2-7, with TRBD2 matching over 7 bases. The CDR3 spans 12 residues. V was clipped by 5 bases and J by 2 bases; unmatched bases: 0. CDR3 bases: TGTGCCAGCAGTCGGGGGGCCTACGAGCAGTACTTC. Protein: CASSRGAYEQYF.

This clonotype appeared many times. The CDR3 loop is CASSFGLAGGQETQYF. CDR3 bases: TGTGCCAGCAGCTTCGGGTTAGCGGGAGGGCAAGAGACCCAGTACTTC. The rearrangement links TRBV5-5 to TRBJ2-5, with 11 bases fitting TRBD2. Germline V gives CDR1 SGHKS, CDR2 YYEKEE (reference sequence). With V trimmed by 2 bases and J by 2 bases, 5 bases remained unmatched. The length of the CDR3 is 16 residues. The whole variable domain, remainder taken from reference TRBV5-5 and TRBJ2-5, is DAGVTQSPTHLIKTRGQQVTLRCSPISGHKSVSWYQQVLGQGPQFIFQYYEKEERGRGNFPDRFSARQFPNYSSELNVNALLLGDSALYLCASSFGLAGGQETQYFGPGTRLLVL.

This clonotype was recorded at least ten times. The J gene is TRBJ2-3, the V gene TRBV5-1, with 14 bases that match TRBD2. Looked up from germline, CDR1 is SGHRS and CDR2 is YFSETQ. The CDR3 is made up of 18 amino acids. Trimming took 2 bases from V and 5 from J; bases not matched to a gene: 10. The CDR3 DNA reads TGCGCCAGCAGCTTAATTTACTCCGGGACTAGCGGGAGAGATACGCAGTATTTT. This codes for CASSLIYSGTSGRDTQYF. The full variable domain, completed using reference TRBV5-1 and TRBJ2-3, is KAGVTQTPRYLIKTRGQQVTLSCSPISGHRSVSWYQQTPGQGLQFLFEYFSETQRNKGNFPGRFSGRQFSNSRSEMNVSTLELGDSALYLCASSLIYSGTSGRDTQYFGPGTRLTVL.

This clonotype was recorded at least ten times. This chain connects TRBV20-1 to TRBJ1-2; 7 positions match TRBD1. Losses at the gene ends were 5 bases for V and 6 bases for J; bases not matched to a gene: 12. The CDR3 is made up of 14 amino acids. Germline lookup yields CDR1 DFQATT and CDR2 SNEGSKA (reference sequence). In DNA form, the CDR3 reads TGCAGTGCTCCGACAGGGAAGAGGTTCGATGGCTACACCTTC. Its protein is CSAPTGKRFDGYTF.

Many counts were recorded for this clonotype. The chain has TRBV18 and TRBJ2-5; D possibly matches TRBD1 or TRBD2 (6 bases each). Germline V gives CDR1 KGHSH, CDR2 LQKENI. The CDR3 loop spans 14 amino acids. V gave up 6 bases and J gave up 5 bases, with 16 bases separating them. The CDR3 loop reads CASSGWGARETQYF. CDR3 sequence (DNA): TGTGCCAGCTCCGGATGGGGGGCCCGGGAGACCCAGTACTTC.

Ten or more counts support this clonotype. The gene calls are TRBV10-3 and TRBJ2-1; D remains unclear. V was pared by 4 bases and J by 1 base, with 17 bases between. CDR1 is ENHRY, CDR2 SYGVKD, per germline. The CDR3 has 17 residues. The CDR3 protein is CAISGAPDGRSYNEQFF. The DNA of the CDR3 is TGTGCCATCAGTGGAGCCCCCGACGGAAGGTCCTACAATGAGCAGTTCTTC.

This rearrangement joins TRBV6-5 to TRBJ2-7, with TRBD2 identical over 10 bases. Germline-derived CDR1 and CDR2 are MNHEY and SVGAGI. Unmatched junction bases numbered 7, after V lost 6 bases and J lost 2 bases. This CDR3 is 15 amino acids long. CDR3 DNA sequence: TGTGCCAGCAGAGGGCCACTAGCGGGGACCTACGAGCAGTACTTC. Amino acid sequence: CASRGPLAGTYEQYF.

This clonotype was recorded many times. The chain joins TRBV2 to TRBJ2-1; the D gene is possibly TRBD2 (6 bases). Trimming took off 7 bases at V and 2 bases at J, with 15 bases between the two ends. In germline, CDR1 is SNHLY, CDR2 FYNNEI. The CDR3 sequence is 15 residues long. CDR3: CASTSTRATYNEQFF. The CDR3 region has the DNA TGTGCCAGCACCTCGACTAGGGCTACCTACAATGAGCAGTTCTTC.

This clonotype turned up a few times. The genes are TRBV28 and TRBJ2-5, with a possible D match to TRBD1 (5 bases). Per the germline V gene, CDR1 is MDHEN and CDR2 is SYDVKM. Trimming cost V 6 bases and J 1 base, with 12 bases left between them. The CDR3 loop spans 14 amino acids. CDR3: CASSPTGFQETQYF. CDR3 DNA sequence: TGTGCCAGCAGCCCCACAGGATTCCAAGAGACCCAGTACTTC.

This clonotype was seen many times. This sequence joins TRBV3-1 and TRBJ1-2, with TRBD1 as a possible D gene (5 bases). The CDR3 loop spans 13 amino acids. Per the germline V gene, CDR1 is LGHDT and CDR2 is YNNKEL (reference sequence). Trimming pared 1 base from V and 3 bases from J, leaving 6 bases between. The chain's CDR3 is CASSQGGHYGYTF. CDR3 nucleotides: TGTGCCAGCAGCCAAGGGGGCCACTATGGCTACACCTTC.

Ten or more counts support this clonotype. The chain is built from TRBV9 and TRBJ2-1; D is unclear. The CDR3 runs to 12 residues. The germline V gene encodes CDR1 SGDLS and CDR2 YYNGEE. With 1 base removed from V and 7 bases from J, the gap between germline ends came to 6 bases. Here the CDR3 reads CASSVNENEQFF. DNA for the CDR3: TGTGCCAGCAGCGTAAACGAGAATGAGCAGTTCTTC.

In this sample, this clonotype turned up many times. The chain combines TRBV29-1 with TRBJ2-5, with no clear D. The CDR3 has 13 residues. Trimming took off 4 bases at V and 2 bases at J, with 11 bases between the two ends. Per the germline V gene, CDR1 is SQVTM and CDR2 is ANQGSEA. Written as DNA, the CDR3 is TGCAGCGTTGTCGACTCGATTCAAGAGACCCAGTACTTC. This sequence encodes CSVVDSIQETQYF. Full variable domain (missing parts from reference TRBV29-1 and TRBJ2-5): SAVISQKPSRDICQRGTSLTIQCQVDSQVTMMFWYRQQPGQSLTLIATANQGSEATYESGFVIDKFPISRPNLTFSTLTVSNMSPEDSSIYLCSVVDSIQETQYFGPGTRLLVL.

This clonotype was recorded at least ten times. The V and J genes are TRBV5-1 and TRBJ2-1; D could derive from TRBD1 or TRBD2 (5 bases each). Per the germline V gene, CDR1 is SGHRS and CDR2 is YFSETQ. V was trimmed by 4 bases and J by 2 bases, leaving 7 bases between them. The CDR3 contains 13 residues. The CDR3 is CASSEGTYNEQFF. The DNA of the CDR3 is TGCGCCAGCAGCGAGGGGACCTACAATGAGCAGTTCTTC.

In its sample, this clonotype was seen many times. The chain couples TRBV5-1 to TRBJ1-3; no firm D call. Between the trimmed V and J ends, which lost 0 bases and 5 bases, there was a span of 9 bases. Germline V gene sequence: CDR1 SGHRS, CDR2 YFSETQ. This CDR3 comprises 14 residues. This chain's CDR3 is CASSLEGSRNTIYF. CDR3 coding DNA: TGCGCCAGCAGCTTGGAAGGTAGTAGAAACACCATATATTTT.

This clonotype was observed at least ten times. The genes are TRBV20-1 and TRBJ2-1; 8 bases align to TRBD2. The CDR3 loop spans 16 amino acids. V lost 0 bases to trimming and J lost 0 bases; unmatched junction nucleotides: 4. Per the germline V gene, CDR1 is DFQATT and CDR2 is SNEGSKA (reference sequence). The CDR3 DNA sequence: TGCAGTGCTAGAGATCCCAGCGGGAGCTCCTACAATGAGCAGTTCTTC. As protein: CSARDPSGSSYNEQFF.

This clonotype was counted at least ten times. The chain joins TRBV28 to TRBJ1-6; the D gene is possibly TRBD1 (6 bases). This CDR3 contains 13 residues. Trimming took off 7 bases at V and 8 bases at J, with 12 bases between the two ends. Germline assignment: CDR1 MDHEN and CDR2 SYDVKM. The CDR3 DNA sequence: TGTGCCAGCAATGGGGGGCTGTATTCACCCCTCCACTTT. Translation gives CASNGGLYSPLHF.

This clonotype was recorded many times. The J gene is TRBJ2-4, the V gene TRBV6-6; no definite D call. This CDR3 spans 17 amino acids. V gave up 4 bases and J gave up 0 bases, with 16 bases separating them. Germline lookup yields CDR1 MNHNY and CDR2 SVGAGI (reference sequence). The CDR3 spells CASSLPYSTLAKNIQYF. The CDR3 DNA reads as TGTGCCAGCAGTTTACCATACTCGACGCTAGCCAAAAACATTCAGTACTTC.